This entry concerns a single T cell receptor beta chain. This clonotype was seen a few times. There is no known antigen for this receptor. Base qualities are not at hand, and no much larger clone is one base apart. This entry comes from a study of early T cells in non-severe SARS-CoV-2 infection (TCRdb year 2021). With respect to the entire study: Bulk RNA from unsorted whole blood was used for TCR sequencing, so alpha and beta chains could not be paired. Overall study results and their limits: Matching against VDJdb was skewed toward anti-spike CD8 responses, likely underestimated virus-specific expansions, and missed private and CD4 specificities.

Libraries were made using 5' RACE. The run used a NextSeq 500. In the TCR library protocol, unique molecular identifiers were attached to individual cDNA molecules to correct for PCR bias and sequencing error. Sequencing covered both TCR alpha and beta chains, and within each sample the abundances of alpha and beta sequences were tightly co-correlated. From the authors' description of their analysis: V gene, J gene and CDR3 annotation of TCR sequences was performed with Decombinator V4. TCRs were defined as expanded if a significant change between any two time points was detected under a Poisson model with p below 0.0001. TCR abundances were normalised to the total number of TCRs sequenced in each sample and reported as counts per million. VDJdb, accessed 1 November 2021, was searched for CMV, EBV and SARS-CoV-2 annotated TCRs, excluding TCRs annotated for multiple antigens. Clones were called with MiXCR by TCRdb after fastp trimmed the public reads at Q25, and only in-frame beta chains were retained. CDR3 protein sequences are deduplicated, and each keeps its most common genes and DNA. TCRdb, not the authors, supplied the V and J calls. The sample table holds more than 55,000 distinct CDR3 sequences, of which around 13% were seen once. Of the sample, approximately 1.3% is held by the ten largest clones.

Set within a cohort of healthcare workers in London, UK, this nested case-control study involved weekly PCR testing of nasopharyngeal swabs along with blood sampling. Healthcare workers were enrolled in the week of the UK lockdown, from 23 to 31 March 2020, and were followed every week for up to 16 weeks. Sequencing used whole blood. The TCR sequence derives from an adult who was a healthcare worker with PCR-confirmed SARS-CoV-2 infection or an uninfected control (not recorded which).

The CDR3 region: CASSRHRDRVGIAEAFF. In nucleotide form, the sequence is TGTGCCAGCAGTCGACACCGGGACAGGGTGGGGATTGCTGAAGCTTTCTTT. The sequence joins TRBV6-7 to TRBJ1-1, with 9 bases matching TRBD1. TRBV6-7 falls under the ORF class, with uncertain function. Trimming accounts for 5 bases at V and 6 bases at J, while the number of junction bases matched to no gene is 16. The CDR3 covers 17 residues, taking in both the cysteine and the phenylalanine. Left in the record is the CDR3 DNA by itself, 51 bases read in frame from the first base.